The entry below describes one T cell receptor beta chain. The antigen is not known. CDR1 LGHNA and CDR2 YSLEER come from the germline V gene. CDR3 length: 13 residues. With 5 bases removed from V and 6 bases from J, the gap between germline ends came to 11 bases. The data derive from a study of a mutant IDH1 vaccine in newly diagnosed glioma. Study-level background: Eight vaccinations went to patients in weeks 1, 3, 5, 7, 11, 15, 19, 23. The initiation of vaccination occurred 4-6 weeks after radiotherapy alone, or with temozolomide cycles. Previous care, which was radiotherapy, temozolomide, or both, most often involved both.

Time point specified: week 5, during vaccination. What each vaccine dose contained was 300 ug of mutant IDH1 20-mer peptide, accompanied by topical imiquimod. Donors had new IDH1-mutant astrocytomas of WHO grade 3 or 4 (ATRX-lost). The data were produced by immunoSEQ multiplex PCR, yet TCRdb's version contains in-frame clones alone and is incomplete. The sample consists of almost 30,000 clones, about 90% of them appearing once. This TCR was recovered from a middle-aged woman with glioma. Some clones in this sample may be carry-over from other donors' samples. The sample was peripheral blood mononuclear cells (PBMCs), taken from a glioma patient whose treatment included an IDH1 peptide vaccine. The rearrangement links TRBV4-3 to TRBJ1-5; D is unclear. The CDR3, as DNA: TGCGCCAGCAGCTTTCGACTGGGTCAGCCCCAGCATTTT. This sequence encodes CASSFRLGQPQHF.